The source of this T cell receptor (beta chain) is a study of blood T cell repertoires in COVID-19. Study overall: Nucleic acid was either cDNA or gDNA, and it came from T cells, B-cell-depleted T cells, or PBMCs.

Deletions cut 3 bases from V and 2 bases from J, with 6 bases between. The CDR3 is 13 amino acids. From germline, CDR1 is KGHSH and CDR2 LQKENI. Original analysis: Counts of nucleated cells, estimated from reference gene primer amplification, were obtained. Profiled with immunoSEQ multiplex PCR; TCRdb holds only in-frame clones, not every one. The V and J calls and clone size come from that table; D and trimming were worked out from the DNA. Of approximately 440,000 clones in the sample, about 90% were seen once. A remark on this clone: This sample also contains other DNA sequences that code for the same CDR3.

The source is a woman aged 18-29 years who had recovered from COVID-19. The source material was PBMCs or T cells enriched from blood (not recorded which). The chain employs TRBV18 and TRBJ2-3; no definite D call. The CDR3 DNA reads TGTGCCAGCTCACCCCCTTTCACAGATACGCAGTATTTT. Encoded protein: CASSPPFTDTQYF.